These 14 T cell receptor beta chains share one sample of origin, sequenced in a study of T cell responses to AZD1222 COVID-19 vaccine. TCRdb's copy holds only in-frame clones and misses some; the assay was immunoSEQ multiplex PCR. Of over 100,000 clones detected, approximately 86% appear once; the ten largest clones hold 9.5% to 15%. The sample in question was peripheral blood, obtained on day 0 of AZD1222 vaccination. Receptors originate from an adult in good health.

This clone was recorded a few times. The sample holds other DNA sequences that translate to the same CDR3. The genes are TRBV6-5 and TRBJ2-7; the match to TRBD1 covers 7 bases. CDR3 length: 16 amino acids. Germline V lookup: CDR1 MNHEY, CDR2 SVGAGI. After removal of 0 bases from V and 1 base from J, the junction contained 6 bases not matched to a gene. CDR3 coding DNA: TGTGCCAGCAGTTACTCCAAGGGACAGAGGTCCTACGAGCAGTACTTC. Protein sequence: CASSYSKGQRSYEQYF.

The rearrangement joins TRBV7-3 to TRBJ1-2, with D tentatively TRBD1 (6 bases). Germline CDR1 and CDR2: SGHTA and FQGTGA. V dropped 6 bases and J dropped 6 bases, with 14 bases sitting between them. This CDR3 is built from 13 residues. CDR3 region: CASSQTGKDGYTF. The CDR3 nucleotides read TGTGCCAGCAGTCAGACAGGAAAGGATGGCTACACCTTC.

The rearrangement joins TRBV9 to TRBJ2-5; D remains unclear. V was cut by 3 bases and J by 2 bases, with 11 bases left in between. Germline V lookup: CDR1 SGDLS, CDR2 YYNGEE. The CDR3 runs 14 residues. The CDR3 reads CASSAFREQETQYF. CDR3 in DNA: TGTGCCAGCAGCGCCTTCAGAGAACAAGAGACCCAGTACTTC.

The chain carries TRBV7-2 and TRBJ2-3, with 9 bases matching TRBD1. Germline loops: CDR1 SGHTA, CDR2 FQGNSA. The CDR3 spans 15 residues. The V and J ends lost 4 bases and 1 base, in that order; junction bases with no gene match: 3. CDR3 DNA sequence: TGTGCCAGCAGCTCCCGGACAGGGGGCACAGATACGCAGTATTTT. Protein: CASSSRTGGTDTQYF.

The rearrangement uses TRBV5-1 and TRBJ2-2; D is possibly TRBD2 (6 bases). The CDR3 extends over 16 amino acids. V lost 0 bases, J lost 4 bases, and 13 bases lay in between. Germline V gene sequence: CDR1 SGHRS, CDR2 YFSETQ. This CDR3 is CASSLATGAGTGELFF. The CDR3 DNA reads TGCGCCAGCAGCTTGGCCACGGGAGCCGGCACCGGGGAGCTGTTTTTT. The full variable domain, in which reference TRBV5-1 and TRBJ2-2 provide the parts outside the CDR3, is KAGVTQTPRYLIKTRGQQVTLSCSPISGHRSVSWYQQTPGQGLQFLFEYFSETQRNKGNFPGRFSGRQFSNSRSEMNVSTLELGDSALYLCASSLATGAGTGELFFGEGSRLTVL.

The CDR3 loop reads CAISESTRTFSYEQYF. DNA of the CDR3: TGTGCCATCAGTGAGTCGACTCGGACATTCTCCTACGAGCAGTACTTC. V is TRBV10-3 and J is TRBJ2-7; TRBD1 might be the D (5 bases). With 0 bases removed from V and 0 bases from J, the gap between germline ends came to 12 bases. Germline V lookup: CDR1 ENHRY, CDR2 SYGVKD. CDR3 length: 16 amino acids.

This chain joins TRBV7-2 and TRBJ1-2; D is undetermined. Germline CDR1 and CDR2: SGHTA and FQGNSA. The CDR3 extends over 13 amino acids. V was pared by 1 base and J by 6 bases, with 9 bases between. CDR3 protein: CASSLVKDDGYTF. CDR3 nucleotides: TGTGCCAGCAGCTTAGTTAAAGATGATGGCTACACCTTC.

This clone has just one count. Additional DNA sequences in this sample encode the identical CDR3. This sequence joins TRBV19 and TRBJ1-2; the match to TRBD1 covers 10 bases. This CDR3 has 18 residues. V lost 6 bases and J lost 2; bases outside the gene matches: 15. The germline gives CDR1 LNHDA, CDR2 SQIVND (reference sequence). The CDR3 region has the DNA TGTGCCAGTAGCCTGGCCGGGACAGGGGCGAGTGAGAACTATGGCTACACCTTC. The encoded protein is CASSLAGTGASENYGYTF.

V usage is TRBV28 and J usage is TRBJ1-2; D not certain. This CDR3 has 15 residues. V lost 1 base to trimming and J lost 2 bases, with 11 bases between them. Germline V lookup: CDR1 MDHEN, CDR2 SYDVKM. CDR3 sequence: CASSLFSLENYGYTF. CDR3 nucleotide sequence: TGTGCCAGCAGTTTATTTTCCCTCGAGAACTATGGCTACACCTTC.

The chain recombines TRBV5-5 with TRBJ1-1; no definite D call. CDR3 length: 15 residues. The germline V gene has CDR1 SGHKS and CDR2 YYEKEE (reference sequence). V lost 0 bases and J 3 bases, leaving 12 bases between the germline ends. In DNA form, the CDR3 reads TGTGCCAGCAGCTTGGTTCTGGCCTGGGACACTGAAGCTTTCTTT. Translated: CASSLVLAWDTEAFF. Full variable domain (rest looked up from reference TRBV5-5 and TRBJ1-1): DAGVTQSPTHLIKTRGQQVTLRCSPISGHKSVSWYQQVLGQGPQFIFQYYEKEERGRGNFPDRFSARQFPNYSSELNVNALLLGDSALYLCASSLVLAWDTEAFFGQGTRLTVV.

The chain couples TRBV4-2 to TRBJ2-1; no clear D. V was shortened by 1 base and J by 5 bases, with 12 bases between the two germline ends. Germline CDR1 reads LGHNA; CDR2 reads YNFKEQ. The CDR3 is made up of 15 amino acids. CDR3 region: CASSQGVTGNNEQFF. CDR3 DNA sequence: TGTGCCAGCAGCCAAGGAGTGACTGGGAACAATGAGCAGTTCTTC.

This chain joins TRBV10-3 and TRBJ2-7, with 9 bases matching TRBD1. This CDR3 region has 14 residues. J was trimmed by 0 bases and V by 6 bases; bases with no gene match: 3. From germline, CDR1 is ENHRY and CDR2 SYGVKD. The CDR3 bases are TGTGCCATCAGCCTACAGGGGGCCTCCTACGAGCAGTACTTC. Translation: CAISLQGASYEQYF.

The chain has TRBV29-1 and TRBJ2-2; D uncertain. V shed 6 bases and J shed 2 bases, with 7 bases lying between them. Looked up from germline, CDR1 is SQVTM and CDR2 is ANQGSEA. This CDR3 comprises 12 residues. The CDR3 region has the DNA TGCAGCGTGGCAGCTAACACCGGGGAGCTGTTTTTT. As protein: CSVAANTGELFF.

This clone has a handful of counts. This rearrangement joins TRBV6-5 to TRBJ2-3, with TRBD2 matching 7 bases. Germline V gene sequence: CDR1 MNHEY, CDR2 SVGAGI. CDR3 size: 14 residues. The V segment lost 6 bases and the J segment 0 bases; nucleotides outside the gene matches: 3. The CDR3 DNA follows: TGTGCCAGCAGGGTACTAGCGAGCACAGATACGCAGTATTTT. Translation: CASRVLASTDTQYF.